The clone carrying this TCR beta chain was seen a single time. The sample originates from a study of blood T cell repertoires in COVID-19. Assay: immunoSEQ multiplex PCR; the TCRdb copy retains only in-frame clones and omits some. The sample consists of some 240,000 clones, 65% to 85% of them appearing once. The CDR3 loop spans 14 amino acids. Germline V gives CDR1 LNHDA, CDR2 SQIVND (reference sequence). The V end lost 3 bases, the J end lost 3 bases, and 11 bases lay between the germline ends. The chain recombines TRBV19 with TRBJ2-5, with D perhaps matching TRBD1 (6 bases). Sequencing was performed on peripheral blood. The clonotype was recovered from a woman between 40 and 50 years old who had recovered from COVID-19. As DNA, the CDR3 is TGTGCCAGTAGTATCTGGGGGCGAGAAGAGACCCAGTACTTC. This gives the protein CASSIWGREETQYF.